The 30 T cell receptor beta chains in this list originate from one sample, sequenced in a study of Graves' ophthalmopathy and Graves' hyperthyroidism. RNA served as the template for amplifying TCR beta CDR3 regions. An opening RT-PCR round employed HTBI primers and preceded a second-round multiplex PCR. TCRdb re-derived calls from the multiplex PCR reads in MiXCR, one entry per CDR3 protein. The sample lists 900,000 to 1,200,000 distinct CDR3 sequences, around a third occurring once. Sequenced input: peripheral blood or thyroid tissue (not recorded which). The receptors here all came from an adult man with Graves' hyperthyroidism.

This clonotype was recorded many times. The chain carries TRBV15 and TRBJ1-3; tentatively, D is TRBD1 (6 bases). V gave up 0 bases and J gave up 3 bases, with 9 bases separating them. The CDR3 sequence is 15 residues long. The germline CDR1 and CDR2 sequences are LNHNV and YYDKDF (reference sequence). The DNA for the CDR3 is TGTGCCACCAGCAGAGAGGGGGCGATTGGAAACACCATATATTTT. The encoded protein is CATSREGAIGNTIYF.

This clonotype was detected many times. This chain joins TRBV20-1 and TRBJ2-5, with TRBD2 identical over 10 bases. From germline, CDR1 is DFQATT and CDR2 SNEGSKA (reference sequence). V dropped 0 bases and J dropped 2; count of bases not matched to a gene: 3. The CDR3 is made up of 15 amino acids. As DNA, the CDR3 is TGCAGTGCTAGAGATCTAGCGGGGGAGCAAGAGACCCAGTACTTC. Its protein product is CSARDLAGEQETQYF.

The chain has TRBV2 and TRBJ1-2, with 10 bases matching TRBD1. Germline trimming cut 8 bases from V and 4 bases from J; bases unmatched to any gene: 4. In germline, CDR1 is SNHLY, CDR2 FYNNEI. The CDR3 covers 13 residues. CDR3: CASDGTGAYGYTF. DNA for the CDR3: TGTGCCAGCGACGGGACAGGGGCCTATGGCTACACCTTC. The variable domain in full, completed from reference TRBV2 and TRBJ1-2, reads EPEVTQTPSHQVTQMGQEVILRCVPISNHLYFYWYRQILGQKVEFLVSFYNNEISEKSEIFDDQFSVERPDGSNFTLKIRSTKLEDSAMYFCASDGTGAYGYTFGSGTRLTVV.

CDR3 sequence reads: CSDRTSGVRETQYF. CDR3 sequence (DNA): TGCAGTGACCGGACTAGCGGGGTGAGGGAGACCCAGTACTTC. The genes are TRBV20-1 and TRBJ2-5; 12 bases are a match to TRBD2. J lost 5 bases, V lost 7 bases, and 8 bases had no gene match. CDR3 size: 14 residues. CDR1 is DFQATT and CDR2 is SNEGSKA in the germline V gene (reference sequence).

This clonotype has ten or more counts. V is TRBV19 and J is TRBJ2-2; 7 bases are a match to TRBD1. V trimming: 8 bases; J trimming: 6 bases; junction bases outside the gene matches: 9. There are 14 residues in the CDR3. Germline CDR1 LNHDA, CDR2 SQIVND (reference sequence). CDR3 protein: CASSDRAMSGELFF. DNA of the CDR3: TGTGCCAGTTCCGACAGGGCTATGTCCGGGGAGCTGTTTTTT.

V and J are TRBV7-9 and TRBJ2-4, with TRBD1 matching 7 bases. There are 18 residues in the CDR3. The V gene's germline CDR1 is SEHNR and CDR2 FQNEAQ (reference sequence). The junction had 19 bases not matched to a gene; V was cut back by 5 bases and J by 6 bases. CDR3 DNA: TGTGCCAGCAGCGCCGGGACAGCTCTCAACGGGGTGGGAAACATTCAGTACTTC. It specifies CASSAGTALNGVGNIQYF.

This clonotype was seen a few times. The chain combines TRBV20-1 with TRBJ2-7, with 8 bases aligning to TRBD1. Looked up from germline, CDR1 is DFQATT and CDR2 is SNEGSKA (reference sequence). V lost 0 bases to trimming and J lost 3 bases; unmatched junction nucleotides: 10. CDR3 length equals 16 residues. CDR3 protein: CSARDRDRGLFYEQYF. In nucleotides, the CDR3 is TGCAGTGCTAGAGATCGCGACAGGGGACTTTTCTACGAGCAGTACTTC.

The chain employs TRBV7-2 and TRBJ2-5; 8 bases align to TRBD1. The CDR3 is 15 residues long. V lost 2 bases to trimming and J lost 4 bases; unmatched junction nucleotides: 6. Germline V CDR1 and CDR2: SGHTA, FQGNSA. The CDR3 DNA sequence: TGTGCCAGCAGCTTACTCGACAGGGGAAGAGAGACCCAGTACTTC. It encodes CASSLLDRGRETQYF.

This clonotype is a singleton in its sample. A junction end diverges from the germline sequence, so it may reflect a read error. The chain combines TRBV5-1 with TRBJ2-7; D perhaps matches TRBD2 (6 bases). The CDR3 sequence is 15 residues long. Germline CDR1 SGHRS, CDR2 YFSETQ. CDR3 in amino acids: CAGSLDLSGTYEQYF. The CDR3 region has the DNA TGCGCCGGCAGCTTGGACCTTAGCGGCACCTACGAGCAGTACTTC.

There are a few counts of this clonotype. The rearrangement uses TRBV5-6 and TRBJ2-7, with 8 positions matching TRBD1. Germline-derived CDR1 and CDR2 are SGHDT and YYEEEE. This CDR3 contains 13 residues. Unmatched junction bases numbered 8, after V lost 7 bases and J lost 5 bases. DNA of the CDR3: TGTGCCAGCTCCGGACAGGGTAGGCACGAGCAGTACTTC. Residues: CASSGQGRHEQYF.

This clonotype was counted at least ten times. CDR3 residues: CASSSGTSYTF. As DNA, the CDR3 is TGTGCCAGCAGTTCCGGGACTTCCTACACCTTC. The chain recombines TRBV12-3 or TRBV12-4 with TRBJ1-2; a possible D gene is TRBD1 (5 bases). V was clipped by 4 bases and J by 10 bases, with 10 bases between them. The CDR3 covers 11 residues.

The chain employs TRBV29-1 and TRBJ1-1; no clear D gene. V lost 6 bases, J lost 5 bases, and 16 bases lay in between. Germline CDR1 is SQVTM and CDR2 is ANQGSEA. This CDR3 has 13 amino acids. The CDR3 coding sequence is TGCAGCGTGAGCCGGCCCTTGGGGACTGAAGCTTTCTTT. It codes for CSVSRPLGTEAFF.

This clonotype was seen only a few times. The V call is TRBV29-1, the J call TRBJ2-5; tentative D call: TRBD2 (6 bases). Trimming pared 6 bases from V and 5 bases from J, leaving 13 bases between. This CDR3 region has 12 residues. CDR1 is SQVTM, CDR2 ANQGSEA, per germline. The CDR3 loop reads CSVRAGGETQYF. CDR3 nucleotides: TGCAGCGTACGAGCGGGTGGGGAGACCCAGTACTTC.

The chain couples TRBV11-2 to TRBJ1-2, with 10 nucleotides matching TRBD1. Germline CDR1 SGHAT, CDR2 FQNNGV. CDR3 length: 14 amino acids. V was pared by 11 bases and J by 6 bases, with 12 bases of the junction left unmatched. Here the CDR3 reads CAPGDRGLFDGYTF. In DNA form, the CDR3 reads TGTGCCCCCGGCGACAGGGGGCTCTTTGATGGCTACACCTTC.

This clonotype occurred a few times. The J gene is TRBJ1-6, the V gene TRBV24-1; D is uncertain. The germline V and J ends were trimmed by 2 bases and 7 bases, with 5 bases remaining between them. The germline CDR1 and CDR2 sequences are KGHDR and SFDVKD. The CDR3 loop spans 13 amino acids. CDR3 in amino acids: CATSDSWNSPLHF. The DNA of the CDR3 is TGTGCCACCAGTGATTCTTGGAATTCACCCCTCCACTTT.

A remark on this clonotype: A clone one base away is much larger, so this may be a read error. The chain couples TRBV7-2 to TRBJ1-5; weak D call: TRBD1 (5 bases). Germline lookup yields CDR1 SGHTA and CDR2 FQGNSA. The CDR3 is 16 amino acids. CDR3 DNA sequence: TGCGCCAGCAGCCAAGCCACGAAGGGGAGGCATCGGCCCCAGCATTTT. Protein: CASSQATKGRHRPQHF.

This clonotype was observed at least ten times. This chain links TRBV20-1 with TRBJ1-6; 9 bases match TRBD1. Trimming at V came to 6 bases and at J to 9 bases, leaving 9 bases not matched to a gene. The CDR3 has 14 residues. Germline CDR1 is DFQATT and CDR2 is SNEGSKA (reference sequence). This CDR3 is CSARSWGQGSPLHF. CDR3 coding DNA: TGCAGTGCCCGGAGCTGGGGACAGGGTTCACCCCTCCACTTT.

This clonotype was detected many times. The chain has TRBV12-3 or TRBV12-4 and TRBJ1-6; D is ambiguous. This CDR3 comprises 14 residues. The germline V and J ends were trimmed by 4 bases and 7 bases, with 11 bases remaining between them. CDR3: CASSSRALNSPLHF. Written as DNA, the CDR3 is TGTGCCAGCAGTTCTCGGGCTCTGAATTCACCCCTCCACTTT.

Ten or more counts support this clonotype. V is TRBV5-1 and J is TRBJ2-5, with no clear D. The V end lost 6 bases, the J end lost 5 bases, and 8 bases lay between the germline ends. CDR3 length: 11 amino acids. Germline lookup yields CDR1 SGHRS and CDR2 YFSETQ. CDR3 DNA sequence: TGCGCCAGCACCCTATCTGAGACCCAGTACTTC. This translates into CASTLSETQYF.

A note on this clonotype: Being one base from a much bigger clone, this may be a read error. DNA for the CDR3: TGTGCCAGCAGCTATACACCGGCCGGTCATCCCGAGCAGTACTTC. Translation: CASSYTPAGHPEQYF. The chain joins TRBV7-2 to TRBJ2-7; unclear D gene. The CDR3 sequence is 15 residues long. V was cut by 4 bases and J by 6 bases, with 19 bases left in between. Per germline, CDR1 SGHTA and CDR2 FQGNSA.

This clonotype was observed at least ten times. The chain links TRBV7-2 to TRBJ1-6; 9 nucleotides line up with TRBD1. Germline CDR1 SGHTA, CDR2 FQGNSA. With 6 bases clipped from V and 6 bases from J, the junction kept 9 bases outside the gene matches. This CDR3 is 16 amino acids long. The CDR3 loop reads CASRIRGDRVNSPLHF. Here the CDR3 DNA reads TGTGCCAGCAGAATCCGTGGGGACAGGGTTAATTCACCCCTCCACTTT.

This clonotype was counted a few times. V usage is TRBV2 and J usage is TRBJ1-1; D not resolved. Germline V gene sequence: CDR1 SNHLY, CDR2 FYNNEI. This CDR3 is 15 amino acids long. V lost 2 bases and J lost 0, with 10 bases in between. The CDR3 sequence is CASSEIGLLNTEAFF. The CDR3 DNA reads as TGTGCCAGCAGTGAAATCGGTTTGCTGAACACTGAAGCTTTCTTT.

This clonotype has at least ten counts. This sequence joins TRBV7-2 and TRBJ1-6, with D possibly matching TRBD1 (6 bases). The CDR3 is made up of 14 amino acids. Germline V lookup: CDR1 SGHTA, CDR2 FQGNSA. Trimming left V 3 bases short and J 8 bases short, with 11 bases between. The CDR3 here is CASSFGGGDSPLHF. The CDR3 DNA reads TGTGCCAGCAGCTTTGGAGGGGGAGATTCACCCCTCCACTTT.

Worth noting for this clonotype: This may be a read error: a much more frequent sequence differs by one nucleotide. The chain links TRBV7-6 to TRBJ2-5; 10 positions agree with TRBD2. The ends lost 2 bases at V and 5 bases at J; junction bases unmatched: 8. The CDR3 covers 16 residues. CDR1 SGHVS and CDR2 FNYEAQ come from the germline V gene. CDR3: CASSLLAGALSETQYF. The CDR3 DNA sequence: TGTGCCAGCAGCTTACTAGCGGGAGCTTTGTCGGAGACCCAGTACTTC.

This clonotype turned up a few times. The chain uses TRBV14 and TRBJ1-1; 7 bases are a match to TRBD1. The V gene end was trimmed by 7 bases and the J gene end by 0 bases; junction bases not matched to a gene: 5. Germline CDR1 SGHDN, CDR2 FVKESK. The CDR3 is 14 amino acids. The CDR3: CASTRQGMNTEAFF. For the CDR3, the DNA is TGTGCCAGCACCCGACAGGGTATGAACACTGAAGCTTTCTTT.

Remarks on this clonotype: A read error may account for a junction end that differs from germline. V and J are TRBV2 and TRBJ2-5; no definite D call. The CDR3 has 13 residues. The germline V gene has CDR1 SNHLY and CDR2 FYNNEI. The CDR3 loop is CAGSQKGQESQYF. The CDR3 DNA is TGTGCCGGCAGTCAAAAGGGCCAAGAGTCCCAGTACTTC.

The chain uses TRBV10-3 and TRBJ1-1; TRBD1 might be the D (6 bases). CDR3 length: 14 residues. Germline values: CDR1 ENHRY, CDR2 SYGVKD. V lost 10 bases and J lost 3, with 18 bases in between. Here the CDR3 reads CASIPPQGHTEAFF. The CDR3 bases are TGTGCCAGCATCCCCCCGCAGGGGCACACTGAAGCTTTCTTT.

Details on this clonotype: With a much larger clone just one base away, this may be a read error. The chain recombines TRBV14 with TRBJ1-5; a possible D gene is TRBD1 (5 bases). The CDR3 totals 18 residues. The V gene's germline CDR1 is SGHDN and CDR2 FVKESK. CDR3 DNA: TGTGTCAGCAGCCTCCAGGCAGGGACCATCCGTAGCAATCAGCCCCAGCATTTT. Amino acids: CVSSLQAGTIRSNQPQHF.

The chain employs TRBV7-6 and TRBJ2-7, with 7 bases lining up with TRBD2. The CDR3 loop spans 14 amino acids. V lost 5 bases, J lost 10 bases, and 14 bases stayed unmatched. Germline values: CDR1 SGHVS, CDR2 FNYEAQ. In nucleotides, the CDR3 is TGTGCCAGCAGCCCCGATGGGGCGGGGGTTGATCAGTACTTC. Translating gives CASSPDGAGVDQYF.

This clonotype turned up a few times. The chain employs TRBV6-5 and TRBJ1-4; D is ambiguous. From germline, CDR1 is MNHEY and CDR2 SVGAGI. Trimming took 4 bases from V and 5 from J, leaving 11 bases between them. The CDR3 is 14 amino acids. This CDR3 is CASSSGFQNEKLFF. In DNA, the CDR3 is TGTGCCAGCAGTTCCGGGTTCCAAAATGAAAAACTGTTTTTT.